The rows below give T cell receptor beta chains drawn from one sample of a study of blood T cell repertoires in COVID-19. Produced via immunoSEQ multiplex PCR; TCRdb's table is partial and in-frame only. The data contain some 300,000 clones, roughly 86% of them seen just once; the ten biggest clones take up roughly a tenth. Sequenced sample: PBMCs or T cells enriched from blood (not recorded which). These TCRs come from a woman aged 25 to 39 who had recovered from COVID-19. Both conserved end residues are part of each CDR3. A D gene is named only where the DNA matches it firmly. Not all rows give a size; the values are once, few, many and, for expanded clones, a class.

CDR3	DNA	V	D	size	J
CASSLVVTGYTEAFF	TGTGCCAGCAGCTTAGTAGTGACAGGGTACACTGAAGCTTTCTTT	TRBV7-2	TRBD1	.	TRBJ1-1
CASSLVLADEQFF	TGTGCCAGCAGTTTAGTACTAGCAGATGAGCAGTTCTTC	TRBV12-3/TRBV12-4	.	.	TRBJ2-1
CASSFRQNNYGYTF	TGTGCCAGCAGTTTTAGACAGAATAACTATGGCTACACCTTC	TRBV27	.	.	TRBJ1-2
CASRPGPGTGKDNQPQHF	TGTGCCAGTAGACCAGGTCCCGGGACAGGGAAAGACAATCAGCCCCAGCATTTT	TRBV19	TRBD1	.	TRBJ1-5
CSVPQQGQFDEQFF	TGCAGCGTTCCCCAACAGGGTCAGTTCGATGAGCAGTTCTTC	TRBV29-1	.	.	TRBJ2-1
CASIGGGANTGELFF	TGTGCCAGCATTGGGGGCGGCGCGAACACCGGGGAGCTGTTTTTT	TRBV6-6	.	.	TRBJ2-2
CASSVGQGFGQPQHF	TGTGCCAGCAGCGTAGGACAGGGGTTCGGTCAGCCCCAGCATTTT	TRBV9	TRBD1	.	TRBJ1-5
CASRPTSGTGELFF	TGTGCCAGCAGGCCGACTAGCGGTACCGGGGAGCTGTTTTTT	TRBV6-6	TRBD2	.	TRBJ2-2
CASSLASGGGPKNTEAFF	TGCGCCAGCAGCTTGGCCTCAGGGGGCGGCCCTAAGAACACTGAAGCTTTCTTT	TRBV5-1	TRBD1	.	TRBJ1-1
CASSVDAGPYEQYF	TGTGCCAGCAGCGTAGACGCGGGGCCCTACGAGCAGTACTTC	TRBV9	.	once	TRBJ2-7
CASSPPTSGRGGEQFF	TGTGCCAGCTCACCACCGACTAGCGGGAGGGGGGGTGAGCAGTTCTTC	TRBV18	TRBD2	few	TRBJ2-1
CASSSDGGTGNTIYF	TGCGCCAGCAGCTCCGACGGCGGGACTGGAAACACCATATATTTT	TRBV5-1	.	.	TRBJ1-3
CASSQDYGEYSSGNTIYF	TGCGCCAGCAGCCAAGATTACGGAGAGTATTCCTCTGGAAACACCATATATTTT	TRBV4-3	.	.	TRBJ1-3
CASSVQGITYEQYF	TGTGCCAGCAGCGTACAGGGGATCACCTACGAGCAGTACTTC	TRBV13	TRBD1	.	TRBJ2-7
CASSQVAANEQFF	TGCGCCAGCAGCCAAGTAGCCGCCAATGAGCAGTTCTTC	TRBV4-1	.	few	TRBJ2-1
CASSPAGTAIYEQYF	TGTGCCAGCAGTCCCGCCGGGACAGCTATCTACGAGCAGTACTTC	TRBV27	TRBD1	.	TRBJ2-7
CASSHNRVANNEQFF	TGTGCCAGCAGTCATAACAGGGTCGCCAACAATGAGCAGTTCTTC	TRBV27	.	once	TRBJ2-1
CASSPEGTGDGYTF	TGTGCCAGCTCACCCGAGGGGACGGGAGATGGCTACACCTTC	TRBV18	.	.	TRBJ1-2
CASSLVTGGGQPQHF	TGTGCCAGCAGCTTGGTGACAGGGGGCGGTCAGCCCCAGCATTTT	TRBV5-8	TRBD1	.	TRBJ1-5